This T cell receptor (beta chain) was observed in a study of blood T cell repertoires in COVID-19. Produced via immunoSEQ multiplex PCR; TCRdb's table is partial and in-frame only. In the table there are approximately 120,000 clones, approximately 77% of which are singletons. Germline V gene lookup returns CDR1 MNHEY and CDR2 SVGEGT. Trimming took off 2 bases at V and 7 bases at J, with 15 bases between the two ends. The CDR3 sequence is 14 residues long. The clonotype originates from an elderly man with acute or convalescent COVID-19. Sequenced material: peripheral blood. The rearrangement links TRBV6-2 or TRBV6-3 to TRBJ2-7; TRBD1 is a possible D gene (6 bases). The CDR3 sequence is CASSYVQGVGEQYF. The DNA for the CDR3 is TGTGCCAGCAGTTACGTACAGGGTGTCGGTGAGCAGTACTTC.